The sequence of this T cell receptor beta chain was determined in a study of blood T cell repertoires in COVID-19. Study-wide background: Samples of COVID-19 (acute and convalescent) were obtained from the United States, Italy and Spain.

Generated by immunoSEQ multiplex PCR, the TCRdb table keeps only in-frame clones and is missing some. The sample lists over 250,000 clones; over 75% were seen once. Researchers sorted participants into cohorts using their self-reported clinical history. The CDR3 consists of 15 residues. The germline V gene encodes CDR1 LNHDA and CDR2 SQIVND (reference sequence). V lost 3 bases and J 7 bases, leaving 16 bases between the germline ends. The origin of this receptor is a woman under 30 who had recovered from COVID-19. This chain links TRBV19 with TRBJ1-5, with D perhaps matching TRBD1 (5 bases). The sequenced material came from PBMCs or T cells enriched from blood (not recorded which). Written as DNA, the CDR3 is TGTGCCAGTAGTATTACGCAGGGATCTGACCAGCCCCAGCATTTT. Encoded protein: CASSITQGSDQPQHF. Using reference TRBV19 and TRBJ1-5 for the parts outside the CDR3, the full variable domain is DGGITQSPKYLFRKEGQNVTLSCEQNLNHDAMYWYRQDPGQGLRLIYYSQIVNDFQKGDIAEGYSVSREKKESFPLTVTSAQKNPTAFYLCASSITQGSDQPQHFGDGTRLSIL.